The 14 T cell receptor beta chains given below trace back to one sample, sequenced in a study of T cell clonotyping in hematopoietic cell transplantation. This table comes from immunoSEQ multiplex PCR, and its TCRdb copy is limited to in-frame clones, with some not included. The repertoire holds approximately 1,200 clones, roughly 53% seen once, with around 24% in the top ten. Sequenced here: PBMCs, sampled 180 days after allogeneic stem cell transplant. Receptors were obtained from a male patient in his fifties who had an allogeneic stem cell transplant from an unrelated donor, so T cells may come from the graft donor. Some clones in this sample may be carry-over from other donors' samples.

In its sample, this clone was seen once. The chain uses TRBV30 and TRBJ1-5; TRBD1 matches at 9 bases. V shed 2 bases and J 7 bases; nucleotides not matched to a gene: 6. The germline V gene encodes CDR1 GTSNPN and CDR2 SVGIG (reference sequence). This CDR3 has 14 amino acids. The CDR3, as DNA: TGTGCCTGGAGTCAGGGACAGGGACACCAGCCCCAGCATTTT. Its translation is CAWSQGQGHQPQHF. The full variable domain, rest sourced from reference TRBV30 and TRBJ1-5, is SQTIHQWPATLVQPVGSPLSLECTVEGTSNPNLYWYRQAAGRGLQLLFYSVGIGQISSEVPQNLSASRPQDRQFILSSKKLLLSDSGFYLCAWSQGQGHQPQHFGDGTRLSIL.

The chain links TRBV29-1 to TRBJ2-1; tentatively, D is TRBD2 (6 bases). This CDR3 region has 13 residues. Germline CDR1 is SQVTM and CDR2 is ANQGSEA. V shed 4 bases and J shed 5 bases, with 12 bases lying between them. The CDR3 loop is CSVAGGSDNEQFF. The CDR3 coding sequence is TGCAGCGTTGCTGGGGGGTCGGACAATGAGCAGTTCTTC.

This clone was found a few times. Here the CDR3 reads CAHKGQPTGTEAFF. CDR3 sequence (DNA): TGTGCCCACAAGGGACAGCCCACGGGCACTGAAGCTTTCTTT. The V call is TRBV7-2, the J call TRBJ1-1; 7 bases are shared with TRBD1. This CDR3 is built from 14 residues. The V gene's germline CDR1 is SGHTA and CDR2 FQGNSA. The trim removed 11 bases at V and 4 bases at J, leaving 13 bases unmatched.

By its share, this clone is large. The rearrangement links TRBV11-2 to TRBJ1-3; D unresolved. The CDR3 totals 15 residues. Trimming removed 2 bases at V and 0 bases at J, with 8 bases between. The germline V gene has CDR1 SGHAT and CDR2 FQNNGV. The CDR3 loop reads CASSLSQFSGNTIYF. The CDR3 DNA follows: TGTGCCAGCAGCTTATCACAGTTCTCTGGAAACACCATATATTTT.

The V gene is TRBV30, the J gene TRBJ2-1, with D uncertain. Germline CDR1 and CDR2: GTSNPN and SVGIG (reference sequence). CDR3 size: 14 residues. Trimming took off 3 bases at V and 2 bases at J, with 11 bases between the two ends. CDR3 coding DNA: TGTGCCTGGAGAGTCGGCGGAACCTACAATGAGCAGTTCTTC. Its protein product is CAWRVGGTYNEQFF.

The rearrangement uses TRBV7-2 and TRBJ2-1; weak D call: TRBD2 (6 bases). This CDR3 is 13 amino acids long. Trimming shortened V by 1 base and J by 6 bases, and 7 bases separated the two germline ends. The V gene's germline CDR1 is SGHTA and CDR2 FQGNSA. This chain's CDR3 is CASSLETSNEQFF. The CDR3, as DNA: TGTGCCAGCAGCTTAGAGACTAGCAATGAGCAGTTCTTC.

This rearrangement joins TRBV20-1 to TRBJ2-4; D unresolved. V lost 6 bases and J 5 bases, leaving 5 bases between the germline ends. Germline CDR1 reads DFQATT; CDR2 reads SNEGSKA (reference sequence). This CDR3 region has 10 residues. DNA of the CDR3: TGCAGTGCGTTGGAAAACATTCAGTACTTC. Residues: CSALENIQYF.

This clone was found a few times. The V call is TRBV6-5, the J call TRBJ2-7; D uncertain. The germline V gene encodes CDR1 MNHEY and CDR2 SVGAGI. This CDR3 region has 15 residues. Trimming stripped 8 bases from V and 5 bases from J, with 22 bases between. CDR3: CASRPLGFAQNEQYF. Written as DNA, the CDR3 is TGTGCCAGCCGACCTCTGGGGTTTGCCCAGAACGAGCAGTACTTC.

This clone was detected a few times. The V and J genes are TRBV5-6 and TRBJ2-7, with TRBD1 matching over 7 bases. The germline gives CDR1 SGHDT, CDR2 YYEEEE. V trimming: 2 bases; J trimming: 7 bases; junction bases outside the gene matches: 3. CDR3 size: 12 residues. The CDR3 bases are TGTGCCAGCAGCTTTGGGGGACAGGAGCAGTACTTC. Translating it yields CASSFGGQEQYF. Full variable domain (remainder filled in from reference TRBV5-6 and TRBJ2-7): DAGVTQSPTHLIKTRGQQVTLRCSPKSGHDTVSWYQQALGQGPQFIFQYYEEEERQRGNFPDRFSGHQFPNYSSELNVNALLLGDSALYLCASSFGGQEQYFGPGTRLTVT.

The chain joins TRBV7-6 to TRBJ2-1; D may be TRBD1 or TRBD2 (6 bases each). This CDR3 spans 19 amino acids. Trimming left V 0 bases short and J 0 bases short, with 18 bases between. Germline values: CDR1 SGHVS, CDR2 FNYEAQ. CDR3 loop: CASSLAWFGGLSSYNEQFF. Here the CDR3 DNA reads TGTGCCAGCAGCTTAGCGTGGTTCGGGGGCCTCAGCTCCTACAATGAGCAGTTCTTC. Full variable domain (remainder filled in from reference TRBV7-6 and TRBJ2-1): GAGVSQSPRYKVTKRGQDVALRCDPISGHVSLYWYRQALGQGPEFLTYFNYEAQQDKSGLPNDRFSAERPEGSISTLTIQRTEQRDSAMYRCASSLAWFGGLSSYNEQFFGPGTRLTVL.

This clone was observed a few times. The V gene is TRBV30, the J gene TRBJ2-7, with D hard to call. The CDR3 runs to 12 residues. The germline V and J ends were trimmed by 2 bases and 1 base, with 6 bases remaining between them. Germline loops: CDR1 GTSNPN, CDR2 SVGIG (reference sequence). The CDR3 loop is CAWSPQSYEQYF. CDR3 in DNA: TGTGCCTGGAGTCCCCAATCCTACGAGCAGTACTTC.

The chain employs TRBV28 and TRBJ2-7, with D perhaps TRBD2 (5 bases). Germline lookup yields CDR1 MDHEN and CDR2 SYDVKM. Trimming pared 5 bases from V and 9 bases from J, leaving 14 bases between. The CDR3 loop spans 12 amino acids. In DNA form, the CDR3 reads TGTGCCAGCAGTCCCCCGGTAAGCGGGCAGTACTTC. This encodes CASSPPVSGQYF.

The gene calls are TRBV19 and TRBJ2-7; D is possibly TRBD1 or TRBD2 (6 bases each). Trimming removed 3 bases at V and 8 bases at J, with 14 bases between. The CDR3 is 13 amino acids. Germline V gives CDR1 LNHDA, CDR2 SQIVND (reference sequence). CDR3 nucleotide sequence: TGTGCCAGTAGTATGGGGATTCGGGGGCAGCAGTACTTC. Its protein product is CASSMGIRGQQYF. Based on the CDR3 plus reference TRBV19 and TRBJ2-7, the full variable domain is DGGITQSPKYLFRKEGQNVTLSCEQNLNHDAMYWYRQDPGQGLRLIYYSQIVNDFQKGDIAEGYSVSREKKESFPLTVTSAQKNPTAFYLCASSMGIRGQQYFGPGTRLTVT.

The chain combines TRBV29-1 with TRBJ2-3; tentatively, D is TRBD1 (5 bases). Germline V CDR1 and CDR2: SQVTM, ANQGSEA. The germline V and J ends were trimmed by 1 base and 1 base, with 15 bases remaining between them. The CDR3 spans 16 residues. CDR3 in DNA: TGCAGCGTTGAAGGGGGCCAGCGCTATGGCACAGATACGCAGTATTTT. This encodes CSVEGGQRYGTDTQYF.